This entry features one T cell receptor (beta chain) sequence. Negative isolation yielded CD4+ and CD8+ T cells, and FACS enriched TEMRA cells. V shed 2 bases and J 6 bases; nucleotides not matched to a gene: 5. CDR1 is MDHEN, CDR2 SYDVKM, per germline. The CDR3 length is 15 residues. Reverse transcription of roughly 0.5 to 1 ug RNA was carried out with random hexamers. Each CDR3 protein gets one entry after TCRdb re-called the immunoSEQ multiplex PCR reads with MiXCR. The repertoire consists of around 45,000 distinct CDR3 sequences, with under 95% occurring once and the leading ten covering 0.5% to 0.55%. This sample stems from a study of CD8 T cells in Susac syndrome.

The gene calls are TRBV28 and TRBJ2-2; 8 positions match TRBD1. The source of this sequence is a human donor in good health. Sequencing was carried out using CD8+ T cells from PBMCs. The CDR3 reads CASSLVTGGAGELFF. The CDR3 DNA follows: TGTGCCAGCAGTTTAGTTACAGGGGGTGCCGGGGAGCTGTTTTTT.